This T cell receptor (beta chain) emerged from a study of cytomegalovirus exposure and HLA in healthy donors. Use of 60 Vbeta and 13 Jbeta primers characterized the PCR. Repertoires were generated with immunoSEQ multiplex PCR, while TCRdb's copy carries only in-frame clones and drops some. In the table there are about 120,000 clones, 60% to 85% of which are singletons. Remarks on this clone: Its target is unknown.

Deletions cut 1 base from V and 4 bases from J, with 7 bases between. The CDR3 contains 13 residues. CDR1 and CDR2 from the germline V gene are SGDLS and YYNGEE. Overall study findings and caveats: Productive status was seen about 90% or about 30% of the time for most TCR beta V segments in an earlier analysis. As immune exposure information, only CMV serostatus was available. Most TCR sequences were seen very rarely across donors, but some public TCRs occurred in many. Among TCR beta chains of equal frequency, HLA-associated ones were more clonally expanded in a later analysis.

The sequenced sample consisted of PBMCs. V is TRBV9 and J is TRBJ2-3; tentatively, D is TRBD2 (5 bases). The TCR originated in a woman between 40 and 55 years old in good health and CMV-seropositive. The CDR3 here is CASSVLGADTQYF. The CDR3, as DNA: TGTGCCAGCAGCGTACTCGGGGCAGATACGCAGTATTTT.